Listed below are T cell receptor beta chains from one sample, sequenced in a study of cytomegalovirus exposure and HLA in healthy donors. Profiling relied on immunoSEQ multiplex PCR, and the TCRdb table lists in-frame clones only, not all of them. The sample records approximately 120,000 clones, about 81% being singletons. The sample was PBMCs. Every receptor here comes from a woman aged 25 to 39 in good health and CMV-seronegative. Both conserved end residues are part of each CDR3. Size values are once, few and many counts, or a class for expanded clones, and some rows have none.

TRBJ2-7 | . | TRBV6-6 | CASSPDRGLEQYF
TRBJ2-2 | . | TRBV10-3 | CAISDLSGSTGELFF
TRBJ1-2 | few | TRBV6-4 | CASSDEEGGGYTF
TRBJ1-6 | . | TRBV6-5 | CASSYSDRSNSPLHF
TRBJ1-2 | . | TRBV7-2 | CASSLVDSDYF
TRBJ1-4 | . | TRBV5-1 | CASSVVAGCEKLFF
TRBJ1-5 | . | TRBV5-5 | CASSLGRGSNQPQHF
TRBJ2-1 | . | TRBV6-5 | CASSASGSSYNEQFF
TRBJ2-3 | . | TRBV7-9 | CASSARGGGPSTDTQYF
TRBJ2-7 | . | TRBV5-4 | CASSGTSGSRGQYF
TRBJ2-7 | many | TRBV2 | CAGPNRGPNEQYF
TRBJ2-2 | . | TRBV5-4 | CASSLVDRVNTGELFF
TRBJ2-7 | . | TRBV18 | CASSPSGGRGEQYF
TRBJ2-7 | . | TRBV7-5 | CARSLAAGTGITYEQYF
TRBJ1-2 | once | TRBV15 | CATSSPSDGGGGYTF
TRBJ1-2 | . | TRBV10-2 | CASSLGQADGYTF
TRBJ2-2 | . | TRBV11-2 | CASSLDRSDGELFF
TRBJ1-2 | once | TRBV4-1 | CASSQVGAGGYTF
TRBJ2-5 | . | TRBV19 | CASSMTSGGRRMYQETQYF
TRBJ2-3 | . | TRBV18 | CASSPSFFGGGTDTQYF
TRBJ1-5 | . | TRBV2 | CASSLIRGDQPQHF
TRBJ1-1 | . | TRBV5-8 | CASSPRSRGFWDTEAFF
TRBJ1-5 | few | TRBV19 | CASTKQGSVGNQPQHF
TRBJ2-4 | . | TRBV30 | CAWSPGEGIQYF
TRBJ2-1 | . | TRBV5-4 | CASSLATDEQFF
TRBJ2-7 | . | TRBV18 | CASSPVSGSSYEQYF
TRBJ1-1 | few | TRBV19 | CASRYGQGRAFF
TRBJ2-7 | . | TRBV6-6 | CASSQPGTGQDEQYF